Detailed here is one T cell receptor beta chain. Only in-frame clones appear in the TCRdb table, and some are missing; sequencing was by immunoSEQ multiplex PCR. The sample has 45,000 to 60,000 clones, 91% seen once. The data were obtained in a study of T cell changes during pregnancy in multiple sclerosis. The V and J ends lost 2 bases and 4 bases respectively, with 12 bases between them. The CDR3 spans 15 residues. The germline CDR1 and CDR2 sequences are MDHEN and SYDVKM. The TCR was taken from a female donor in good health, enrolled as a control in a pregnancy study. The chain is built from TRBV28 and TRBJ2-1; tentative D call: TRBD2 (6 bases). Sequencing was performed on peripheral blood, taken after pregnancy. CDR3 sequence reads: CASSLPGDGYNEQFF. In DNA, the CDR3 is TGTGCCAGCAGTTTACCGGGAGACGGGTACAATGAGCAGTTCTTC.